A single sample is the source of the 20 T cell receptor beta chains below, sequenced in a study of cytomegalovirus exposure and HLA in healthy donors. The data were produced by immunoSEQ multiplex PCR, yet TCRdb's version contains in-frame clones alone and is incomplete. The repertoire has just under 75,000 clones, approximately 94% of them found once; the top ten carry 3.2%. The sample taken for sequencing was PBMCs. The receptors shown here come from a young woman in good health and CMV-seropositive.

This clone has only a few counts. The J gene is TRBJ2-1, the V gene TRBV2, with 10 bases that match TRBD2. CDR1 and CDR2 (germline): SNHLY, FYNNEI. The CDR3 consists of 15 residues. Trimming removed 3 bases from V and 9 bases from J; junction bases left unmatched: 8. The CDR3 bases are TGTGCCAGCAGTGATGAGCGGGGGGGCCGGAGTGAGCAGTTCTTC. Protein product: CASSDERGGRSEQFF.

The genes are TRBV27 and TRBJ1-1; maybe TRBD1 (6 bases). The CDR3 is made up of 15 amino acids. V was trimmed by 7 bases and J by 1 base, leaving 16 bases between them. CDR1 and CDR2 (germline): MNHEY, SMNVEV (reference sequence). The CDR3 DNA is TGTGCCAGCACCATAAAGGGGGGGCCGAACACTGAAGCTTTCTTT. Amino acid sequence: CASTIKGGPNTEAFF.

This rearrangement joins TRBV11-2 to TRBJ2-5; no definite D call. Germline assignment: CDR1 SGHAT and CDR2 FQNNGV. The CDR3 runs to 14 residues. Trimming cost V 5 bases and J 5 bases, with 15 bases left between them. CDR3 coding DNA: TGTGCCAGCAGCCTCCTTGGCTTTGTTGAGACCCAGTACTTC. It encodes CASSLLGFVETQYF. Drawing the rest from reference TRBV11-2 and TRBJ2-5, the complete variable domain is EAGVAQSPRYKIIEKRQSVAFWCNPISGHATLYWYQQILGQGPKLLIQFQNNGVVDDSQLPKDRFSAERLKGVDSTLKIQPAKLEDSAVYLCASSLLGFVETQYFGPGTRLLVL.

The chain uses TRBV4-3 and TRBJ2-2, with 7 bases aligning to TRBD2. CDR3 length: 18 amino acids. CDR1 is LGHNA, CDR2 YSLEER, per germline. V lost 1 base and J lost 5; bases outside the gene matches: 13. For the CDR3, the DNA is TGCGCCAGCAGCCAAGCCGGGAGGATGCAGGGTTATACCGGGGAGCTGTTTTTT. Translated, it gives CASSQAGRMQGYTGELFF.

The CDR3 coding sequence is TGTGCCAGCAGCTTCGCTAGCGGGGGGGCTTGGGAGACCCAGTACTTC. Encoded protein: CASSFASGGAWETQYF. This chain links TRBV7-6 with TRBJ2-5, with 12 positions matching TRBD2. Germline-derived CDR1 and CDR2 are SGHVS and FNYEAQ. The CDR3 has 16 residues. The junction had 7 bases not matched to a gene; V was cut back by 3 bases and J by 5 bases.

The chain has TRBV11-2 and TRBJ2-1; D call uncertain. V dropped 1 base and J dropped 7 bases, with 8 bases sitting between them. Germline V gene sequence: CDR1 SGHAT, CDR2 FQNNGV. The CDR3 consists of 13 residues. The CDR3 bases are TGTGCCAGCAGCTTAGGACTGCGAAATGAGCAGTTCTTC. Protein sequence: CASSLGLRNEQFF.

This clone was counted only a few times. The chain has TRBV6-5 and TRBJ2-3, with a possible D match to TRBD2 (7 bases). The CDR3 loop spans 14 amino acids. Looked up from germline, CDR1 is MNHEY and CDR2 is SVGAGI. The V gene lost 8 bases and the J gene lost 4 bases, with 16 bases spanning the gap. Written as DNA, the CDR3 is TGTGCCAGCCATGGGAGGGGGACGTCAGATACGCAGTATTTT. It specifies CASHGRGTSDTQYF.

This chain links TRBV6-1 with TRBJ2-4, with D possibly matching TRBD1 (5 bases). Trimming pared 1 base from V and 15 bases from J, leaving 13 bases between. This CDR3 has 12 amino acids. CDR1 and CDR2 (germline): MNHNS, SASEGT. The CDR3 spells CASSEGGEPRYF. In DNA form, the CDR3 reads TGTGCCAGCAGTGAAGGGGGCGAGCCCCGGTACTTC.

The rearrangement uses TRBV5-1 and TRBJ2-4, with D unresolved. CDR1 is SGHRS and CDR2 is YFSETQ in the germline V gene. The CDR3 is made up of 15 amino acids. Trimming stripped 0 bases from V and 0 bases from J, with 7 bases between. CDR3 protein: CASSLGDIAKNIQYF. CDR3 DNA: TGCGCCAGCAGCTTGGGTGACATAGCCAAAAACATTCAGTACTTC.

This clone was recorded only once. V and J are TRBV28 and TRBJ1-2; D not certain. This CDR3 contains 14 residues. Germline V gene lookup returns CDR1 MDHEN and CDR2 SYDVKM. Trimming stripped 1 base from V and 4 bases from J, with 10 bases between. CDR3 sequence reads: CASSLLHPGYGYTF. The CDR3 region has the DNA TGTGCCAGCAGTTTATTACACCCAGGCTATGGCTACACCTTC.

CDR3 DNA: TGTGCCAGCAGATTGGGACTTCCTCAGCCTTTTAACTATGGCTACACCTTC. It is translated as CASRLGLPQPFNYGYTF. The rearrangement links TRBV6-8 to TRBJ1-2, with D perhaps matching TRBD1 (5 bases). The CDR3 covers 17 residues. From germline, CDR1 is MNHGY and CDR2 SAAAGT. Deletions cut 6 bases from V and 1 base from J, with 21 bases between.

This rearrangement joins TRBV19 to TRBJ1-5; 8 nucleotides match TRBD1. The CDR3 runs to 14 residues. The junction had 8 bases not matched to a gene; V was cut back by 4 bases and J by 9 bases. Germline CDR1 LNHDA, CDR2 SQIVND (reference sequence). The CDR3 loop reads CASSTQDRDWPQHF. The DNA of the CDR3 is TGTGCCAGTAGTACCCAGGACAGGGACTGGCCCCAGCATTTT.

V is TRBV7-3 and J is TRBJ2-3, with 7 bases matching TRBD2. The junction had 7 bases not matched to a gene; V was cut back by 5 bases and J by 2 bases. Germline lookup yields CDR1 SGHTA and CDR2 FQGTGA. CDR3 length equals 15 residues. The CDR3 protein is CASSVASGPTDTQYF. The CDR3, as DNA: TGTGCCAGCAGCGTCGCTAGCGGCCCCACAGATACGCAGTATTTT.

The rearrangement uses TRBV6-5 and TRBJ1-1, with D possibly being TRBD1 (5 bases). The V gene's germline CDR1 is MNHEY and CDR2 SVGAGI. Trimming took 2 bases from V and 4 from J, leaving 11 bases between them. CDR3 length: 14 amino acids. CDR3 loop: CASSYRPQGTEAFF. CDR3 nucleotide sequence: TGTGCCAGCAGTTACCGACCCCAGGGCACTGAAGCTTTCTTT.

J is TRBJ1-2 and V is TRBV7-9; 7 bases are shared with TRBD1. Losses at the gene ends were 5 bases for V and 3 bases for J; bases not matched to a gene: 12. Germline CDR1 reads SEHNR; CDR2 reads FQNEAQ (reference sequence). CDR3 length: 16 residues. The CDR3 is CASSPDREWNDYGYTF. Here the CDR3 DNA reads TGTGCCAGCAGCCCAGACAGGGAATGGAATGACTATGGCTACACCTTC. The full variable domain, its missing parts supplied by reference TRBV7-9 and TRBJ1-2, is DTGVSQNPRHKITKRGQNVTFRCDPISEHNRLYWYRQTLGQGPEFLTYFQNEAQLEKSRLLSDRFSAERPKGSFSTLEIQRTEQGDSAMYLCASSPDREWNDYGYTFGSGTRLTVV.

The chain uses TRBV19 and TRBJ1-6, with D uncertain. This CDR3 region has 17 residues. V was shortened by 4 bases and J by 0 bases, with 13 bases between the two germline ends. Germline values: CDR1 LNHDA, CDR2 SQIVND (reference sequence). For the CDR3, the DNA is TGTGCCAGTAGTAGTAATCCGGGGAGCTCCTATAATTCACCCCTCCACTTT. Protein: CASSSNPGSSYNSPLHF.

The chain combines TRBV2 with TRBJ2-2; D unresolved. Germline V CDR1 and CDR2: SNHLY, FYNNEI. The CDR3 covers 15 residues. V dropped 6 bases and J dropped 5 bases, with 16 bases sitting between them. CDR3 sequence: CASRNDIGETGELFF. The CDR3 DNA is TGTGCCAGCAGGAATGACATAGGCGAGACCGGGGAGCTGTTTTTT.

The V and J genes are TRBV7-9 and TRBJ1-1; no firm D call. The CDR3 is made up of 12 amino acids. CDR1 and CDR2 (germline): SEHNR, FQNEAQ (reference sequence). V dropped 3 bases and J dropped 3 bases, with 5 bases sitting between them. CDR3 DNA sequence: TGTGCCAGCAGCTTTATAGACACTGAAGCTTTCTTT. This translates into CASSFIDTEAFF. The variable domain in full, with the rest retrieved from reference TRBV7-9 and TRBJ1-1, is DTGVSQNPRHKITKRGQNVTFRCDPISEHNRLYWYRQTLGQGPEFLTYFQNEAQLEKSRLLSDRFSAERPKGSFSTLEIQRTEQGDSAMYLCASSFIDTEAFFGQGTRLTVV.

The chain has TRBV28 and TRBJ1-3; 7 bases line up with TRBD1. The CDR3 covers 17 residues. Germline CDR1 is MDHEN and CDR2 is SYDVKM. V shed 6 bases, J shed 3 bases, and the junction held 14 bases outside the gene matches. CDR3 sequence (DNA): TGTGCCAGCAGACTAGCAAAGGGGGCCCACCGTGGAAACACCATATATTTT. Its translation is CASRLAKGAHRGNTIYF.

The V call is TRBV30, the J call TRBJ2-3, with D tentatively TRBD1 (5 bases). V was cut by 6 bases and J by 6 bases, with 16 bases left in between. The CDR3 has 13 residues. Germline V gene sequence: CDR1 GTSNPN, CDR2 SVGIG (reference sequence). The CDR3 nucleotides read TGTGCCTGCCTCCATGGGGCAGGGGATACGCAGTATTTT. This translates into CACLHGAGDTQYF.